The 3 T cell receptor beta chains below come from one sample, sequenced in a study of OX40 agonist ivuxolimab in advanced cancers. Libraries were built with the immunoSEQ multiplex PCR assay. TCRdb took over this immuneACCESS table, retaining in-frame rearrangements with V and J assigned. Such tables are incomplete; in checked studies, under half of the missing clones stem from an unresolved V gene, and the remainder is unexplained. Recorded for this sample are fewer than 70,000 clones; around nine tenths of them occurred a single time. Approximately 0.8% of the sample rests with the top ten. Specimen: CD4+ or CD8+ T cells sorted from blood, collected in a trial of the OX40 agonist ivuxolimab. Receptors were obtained from an adult with an advanced solid tumor such as melanoma, head and neck, liver or kidney cancer.

The chain uses TRBV6-6 and TRBJ1-6; TRBD1 aligns across 10 bases. The CDR3 covers 14 residues. CDR1 is MNHNY, CDR2 SVGAGI, per germline (reference sequence). V lost 6 bases to trimming and J lost 9 bases; unmatched junction nucleotides: 5. The CDR3 reads CASRPDRGLSPLHF. The DNA of the CDR3 is TGTGCCAGCAGACCCGACAGGGGGCTTTCACCCCTCCACTTT.

CDR3 coding DNA: TGTGCCAGCAGCGTAGCAGGACTAGCGGGGGTTGAGGAGCAGTACTTC. This translates into CASSVAGLAGVEEQYF. The J gene is TRBJ2-7, the V gene TRBV9, with 13 bases aligning to TRBD2. CDR1 and CDR2 (germline): SGDLS, YYNGEE. The V and J ends lost 0 bases and 7 bases, in that order; junction bases with no gene match: 7. The CDR3 length is 16 residues.

The chain has TRBV4-2 and TRBJ2-3; 8 positions agree with TRBD2. The V gene end was trimmed by 1 base and the J gene end by 5 bases; junction bases not matched to a gene: 8. Looked up from germline, CDR1 is LGHNA and CDR2 is YNFKEQ. The CDR3 spans 16 residues. Here the CDR3 DNA reads TGTGCCAGCAGCCAAGGGGGGACTAGGGGTCAAGATACGCAGTATTTT. This sequence encodes CASSQGGTRGQDTQYF.